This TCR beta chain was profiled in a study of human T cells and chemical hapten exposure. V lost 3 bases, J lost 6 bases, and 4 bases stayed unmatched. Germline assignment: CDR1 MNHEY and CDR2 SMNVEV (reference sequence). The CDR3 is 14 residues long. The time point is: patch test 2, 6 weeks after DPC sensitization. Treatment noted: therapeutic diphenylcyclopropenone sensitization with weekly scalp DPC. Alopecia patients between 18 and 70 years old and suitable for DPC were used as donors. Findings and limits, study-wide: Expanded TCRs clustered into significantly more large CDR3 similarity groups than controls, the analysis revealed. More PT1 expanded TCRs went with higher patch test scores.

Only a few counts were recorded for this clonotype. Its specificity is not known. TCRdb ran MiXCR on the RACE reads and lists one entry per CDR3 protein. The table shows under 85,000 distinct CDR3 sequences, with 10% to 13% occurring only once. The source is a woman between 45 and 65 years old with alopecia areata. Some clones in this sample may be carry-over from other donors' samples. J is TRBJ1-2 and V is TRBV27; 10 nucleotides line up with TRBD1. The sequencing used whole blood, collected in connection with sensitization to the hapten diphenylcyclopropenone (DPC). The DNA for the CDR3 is TGTGCCAGCAGTTTCCGGGACAGGGGTCATGGCTACACCTTC. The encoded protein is CASSFRDRGHGYTF.